The 17 T cell receptor beta chains presented below share a single source sample, sequenced in a study of blood T cell repertoires in COVID-19. Repertoires were generated with immunoSEQ multiplex PCR, while TCRdb's copy carries only in-frame clones and drops some. The sample yields about 240,000 clones, about four fifths seen once. Material for sequencing was peripheral blood. All receptors come from a woman over 75 with acute or convalescent COVID-19.

This chain uses TRBV2 with TRBJ1-2; no definite D call. CDR3 length: 11 residues. Germline loops: CDR1 SNHLY, CDR2 FYNNEI. The ends were cut back, 3 bases at V and 8 bases at J, with 7 bases in the middle. The CDR3 sequence: CASSENRGYTF. DNA of the CDR3: TGTGCCAGCAGTGAGAACAGAGGCTACACCTTC.

The CDR3 protein is CAWSPGRGEAQHF. CDR3 sequence (DNA): TGTGCCTGGAGTCCGGGGAGGGGGGAAGCCCAGCATTTT. The rearrangement joins TRBV30 to TRBJ1-5; D perhaps matches TRBD1 (6 bases). Germline CDR1 GTSNPN, CDR2 SVGIG (reference sequence). There are 13 residues in the CDR3. Between the trimmed V and J ends, which lost 2 bases and 11 bases, there was a span of 16 bases.

V and J are TRBV29-1 and TRBJ2-7; a possible D gene is TRBD1 (6 bases). Trimming pared 0 bases from V and 8 bases from J, leaving 8 bases between. The length of the CDR3 is 11 residues. Germline V CDR1 and CDR2: SQVTM, ANQGSEA. This CDR3 is CSVEDQGKQYF. The CDR3 bases are TGCAGCGTTGAAGATCAGGGGAAGCAGTACTTC.

The V gene is TRBV4-1, the J gene TRBJ2-1, with 7 bases matching TRBD2. CDR1 is MGHRA, CDR2 YSYEKL, per germline. This CDR3 comprises 15 residues. Trimming removed 5 bases from V and 5 bases from J; junction bases left unmatched: 9. This CDR3 reads CASSLTAGYNNEQFF. In DNA form, the CDR3 reads TGCGCCAGCAGCTTGACAGCGGGATATAACAATGAGCAGTTCTTC.

The rearrangement links TRBV24-1 to TRBJ1-5; D is possibly TRBD1 (6 bases). The CDR3 extends over 13 amino acids. The V gene's germline CDR1 is KGHDR and CDR2 SFDVKD. Trimming stripped 11 bases from V and 1 base from J, with 11 bases between. CDR3 sequence reads: CAKDRLSNQPQHF. CDR3 bases: TGTGCCAAAGACAGGTTGAGCAATCAGCCCCAGCATTTT.

The chain employs TRBV2 and TRBJ2-7; possible D gene TRBD2, 5 bases. This CDR3 has 14 amino acids. Germline V gene data show CDR1 as SNHLY and CDR2 as FYNNEI. V was clipped by 8 bases and J by 3 bases, with 17 bases between them. The CDR3 DNA follows: TGTGCCAGCCGTAGACGGGAACCGGACTACGAGCAGTACTTC. Translating it yields CASRRREPDYEQYF. Filled out from reference TRBV2 and TRBJ2-7, the complete variable domain reads EPEVTQTPSHQVTQMGQEVILRCVPISNHLYFYWYRQILGQKVEFLVSFYNNEISEKSEIFDDQFSVERPDGSNFTLKIRSTKLEDSAMYFCASRRREPDYEQYFGPGTRLTVT.

The chain is built from TRBV7-2 and TRBJ2-5; D uncertain. V was shortened by 2 bases and J by 2 bases, with 18 bases between the two germline ends. The CDR3 runs to 17 residues. The germline CDR1 and CDR2 sequences are SGHTA and FQGNSA. The CDR3, as DNA: TGTGCCAGCAGCTTATATCGGAGACCCCGGAGACAAGAGACCCAGTACTTC. This encodes CASSLYRRPRRQETQYF.

The chain is built from TRBV4-1 and TRBJ1-4; tentative D call: TRBD1 (5 bases). Looked up from germline, CDR1 is MGHRA and CDR2 is YSYEKL. V was pared by 0 bases and J by 2 bases, with 13 bases between. CDR3 size: 17 residues. Here the CDR3 reads CASSQDQGRATNEKLFF. Here the CDR3 DNA reads TGCGCCAGCAGCCAAGATCAAGGCAGGGCTACTAATGAAAAACTGTTTTTT.

The J gene is TRBJ2-1, the V gene TRBV2, with 11 bases that match TRBD1. The V segment lost 5 bases and the J segment 3 bases; nucleotides outside the gene matches: 3. CDR3 length: 15 residues. CDR1 and CDR2 (germline): SNHLY, FYNNEI. As DNA, the CDR3 is TGTGCCAGCAGTTCGGGGACAGGGGGCTACAATGAGCAGTTCTTC. It is translated as CASSSGTGGYNEQFF.

This clone has just a few counts. The chain recombines TRBV9 with TRBJ2-2, with 9 bases that match TRBD1. V dropped 1 base and J dropped 3; count of bases not matched to a gene: 4. CDR3 length: 16 residues. Germline V lookup: CDR1 SGDLS, CDR2 YYNGEE. In DNA, the CDR3 is TGTGCCAGCAGCGTACGGACAGGGGCCCACACCGGGGAGCTGTTTTTT. Encoded protein: CASSVRTGAHTGELFF.

This chain links TRBV11-2 with TRBJ1-2; 9 nucleotides match TRBD1. Trimming took 5 bases from V and 6 from J; bases not matched to a gene: 7. The CDR3 consists of 14 residues. Per the germline V gene, CDR1 is SGHAT and CDR2 is FQNNGV. In DNA, the CDR3 is TGTGCCAGCAGCACTCCGACAGGGGGGGATGGCTACACCTTC. Its protein is CASSTPTGGDGYTF. The whole variable domain, remainder taken from reference TRBV11-2 and TRBJ1-2, is EAGVAQSPRYKIIEKRQSVAFWCNPISGHATLYWYQQILGQGPKLLIQFQNNGVVDDSQLPKDRFSAERLKGVDSTLKIQPAKLEDSAVYLCASSTPTGGDGYTFGSGTRLTVV.

The V call is TRBV7-9, the J call TRBJ1-4; unclear D gene. The germline gives CDR1 SEHNR, CDR2 FQNEAQ (reference sequence). This CDR3 comprises 16 residues. With 1 base removed from V and 3 bases from J, the gap between germline ends came to 12 bases. The CDR3 reads CASSLGAGSPNEKLFF. CDR3 DNA: TGTGCCAGCAGCTTAGGGGCGGGGAGCCCTAATGAAAAACTGTTTTTT.

The chain links TRBV9 to TRBJ2-5; D ambiguous. V was trimmed by 0 bases and J by 4 bases, leaving 10 bases between them. Germline-derived CDR1 and CDR2 are SGDLS and YYNGEE. The CDR3 runs 14 residues. The CDR3 loop is CASSVGAVGETQYF. DNA for the CDR3: TGTGCCAGCAGCGTAGGTGCGGTTGGAGAGACCCAGTACTTC.

The chain is built from TRBV28 and TRBJ1-1; 8 bases map to TRBD1. Per the germline V gene, CDR1 is MDHEN and CDR2 is SYDVKM. Trimming cost V 6 bases and J 5 bases; bases outside gene matches: 14. The CDR3 contains 16 residues. CDR3 amino acids: CASSFRGLGLGTEAFF. The CDR3 region has the DNA TGTGCCAGCAGCTTCAGGGGGCTGGGGTTGGGAACTGAAGCTTTCTTT.

As regards this clone: A read error may account for a junction end that differs from germline. The gene calls are TRBV2 and TRBJ2-7; 8 positions match TRBD2. The CDR3 contains 13 residues. Germline V gene lookup returns CDR1 SNHLY and CDR2 FYNNEI. This CDR3 is CASRGSGVDEQCF. As DNA, the CDR3 is TGTGCCAGCAGGGGTAGCGGGGTCGACGAGCAGTGCTTC. Variable domain in full (rest from reference TRBV2 and TRBJ2-7): EPEVTQTPSHQVTQMGQEVILRCVPISNHLYFYWYRQILGQKVEFLVSFYNNEISEKSEIFDDQFSVERPDGSNFTLKIRSTKLEDSAMYFCASRGSGVDEQCFGPGTRLTVT.

V usage is TRBV5-6 and J usage is TRBJ2-5, with 8 positions matching TRBD1. V was pared by 7 bases and J by 2 bases, with 10 bases of the junction left unmatched. This CDR3 contains 15 residues. Germline V gives CDR1 SGHDT, CDR2 YYEEEE. The CDR3 DNA reads as TGTGCCAGCCGAGCCTCCGGACAGGGACAAGAGACCCAGTACTTC. Its translation: CASRASGQGQETQYF.

The chain's CDR3 is CASSLGQGSNQPQHF. The CDR3 nucleotides are TGCGCCAGCAGTCTAGGACAGGGAAGCAATCAGCCCCAGCATTTT. This chain uses TRBV10-2 with TRBJ1-5, with 8 bases aligning to TRBD1. V shed 5 bases and J 1 base; nucleotides not matched to a gene: 4. CDR1 is WSHSY and CDR2 is SAAADI in the germline V gene. CDR3 length: 15 residues.